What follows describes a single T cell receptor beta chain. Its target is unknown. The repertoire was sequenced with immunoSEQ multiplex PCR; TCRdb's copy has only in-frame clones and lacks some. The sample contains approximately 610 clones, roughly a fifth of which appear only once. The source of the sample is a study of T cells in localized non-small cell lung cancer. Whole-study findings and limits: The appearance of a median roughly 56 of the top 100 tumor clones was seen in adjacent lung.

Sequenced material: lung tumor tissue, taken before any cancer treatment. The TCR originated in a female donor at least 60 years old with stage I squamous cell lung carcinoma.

In DNA, the CDR3 is TGTGCCAGCAGCGTAGGGACAGGGGGAGTCGGTCAGCCCCAGCATTTT. It encodes CASSVGTGGVGQPQHF. The chain is built from TRBV9 and TRBJ1-5; TRBD1 aligns across 10 bases. Trimming cost V 0 bases and J 6 bases; bases outside gene matches: 6. This CDR3 is built from 16 residues. The V gene's germline CDR1 is SGDLS and CDR2 YYNGEE. Using reference TRBV9 and TRBJ1-5 for the parts outside the CDR3, the full variable domain is DSGVTQTPKHLITATGQRVTLRCSPRSGDLSVYWYQQSLDQGLQFLIQYYNGEERAKGNILERFSAQQFPDLHSELNLSSLELGDSALYFCASSVGTGGVGQPQHFGDGTRLSIL.